The entry below describes one T cell receptor beta chain. The data were taken from a study of T cell responses to AZD1222 COVID-19 vaccine. Across the study: Timing groups of about 4 and about 12 weeks for second doses were pooled.

The table came from immunoSEQ multiplex PCR; TCRdb's copy has only in-frame clones and leaves some out. The sample holds approximately 160,000 clones, approximately 88% seen once. Germline V CDR1 and CDR2: SGHTA, FQGNSA. V dropped 2 bases and J dropped 3; count of bases not matched to a gene: 4. This CDR3 is built from 14 residues. The chain combines TRBV7-2 with TRBJ2-7; 7 bases map to TRBD2. The starting material was peripheral blood, obtained on day 0 of AZD1222 vaccination. This clonotype was obtained from an adult in good health. CDR3 residues: CASSLSGRVYEQYF. In DNA, the CDR3 is TGTGCCAGCAGCTTAAGTGGGAGGGTCTACGAGCAGTACTTC.